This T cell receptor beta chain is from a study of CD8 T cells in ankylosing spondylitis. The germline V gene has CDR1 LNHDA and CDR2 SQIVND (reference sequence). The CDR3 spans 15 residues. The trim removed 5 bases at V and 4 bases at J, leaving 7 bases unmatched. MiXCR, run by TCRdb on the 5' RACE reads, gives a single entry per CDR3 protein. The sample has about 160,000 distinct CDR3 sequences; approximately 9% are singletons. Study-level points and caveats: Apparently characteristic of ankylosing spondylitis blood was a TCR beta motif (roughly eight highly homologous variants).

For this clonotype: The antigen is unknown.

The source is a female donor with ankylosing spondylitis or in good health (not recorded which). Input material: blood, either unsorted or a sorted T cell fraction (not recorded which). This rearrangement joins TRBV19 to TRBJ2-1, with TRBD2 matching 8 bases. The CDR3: CASSLIAGPYNEQFF. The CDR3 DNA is TGTGCCAGTAGTCTAATAGCGGGACCATACAATGAGCAGTTCTTC.